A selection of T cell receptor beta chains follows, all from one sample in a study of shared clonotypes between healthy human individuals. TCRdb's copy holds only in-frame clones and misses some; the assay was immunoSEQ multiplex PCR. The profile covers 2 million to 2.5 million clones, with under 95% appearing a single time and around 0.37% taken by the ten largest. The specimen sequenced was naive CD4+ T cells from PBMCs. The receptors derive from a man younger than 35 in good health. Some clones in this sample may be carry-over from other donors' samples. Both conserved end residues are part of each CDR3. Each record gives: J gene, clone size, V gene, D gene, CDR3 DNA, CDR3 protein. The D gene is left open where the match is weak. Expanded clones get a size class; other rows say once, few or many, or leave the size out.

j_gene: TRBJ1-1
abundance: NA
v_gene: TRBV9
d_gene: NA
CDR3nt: TGTGCCAGCAGCGTAGTAGATGACTTGAACACTGAAGCTTTCTTT
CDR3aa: CASSVVDDLNTEAFF

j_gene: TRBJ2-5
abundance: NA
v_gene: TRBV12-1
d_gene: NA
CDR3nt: TGTGCCAGCAGCTTCCCGGGACAGGGGGCCAACCAAGAGACCCAGTACTTC
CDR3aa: CASSFPGQGANQETQYF

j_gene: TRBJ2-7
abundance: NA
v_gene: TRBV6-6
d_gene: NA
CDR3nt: TGTGCCAGCAGTTACAGAGGTCAAGGGGACGAGCAGTACTTC
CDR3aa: CASSYRGQGDEQYF

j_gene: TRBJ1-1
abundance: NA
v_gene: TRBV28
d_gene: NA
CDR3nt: TGTGCCAGCAGTTCCACACACCAGGGTGGGCGAACTGAAGCTTTCTTT
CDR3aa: CASSSTHQGGRTEAFF

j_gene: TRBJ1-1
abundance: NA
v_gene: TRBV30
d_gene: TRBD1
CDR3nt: TGTGCCTGGGGGTCGGACAGGGGAAGCGAAGCTTTCTTT
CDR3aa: CAWGSDRGSEAFF

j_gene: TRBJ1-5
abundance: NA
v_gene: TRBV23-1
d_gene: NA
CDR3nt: TGCGCCAGCAGCCAGCCGACAGGCCTTAGCAATCAGCCCCAGCATTTT
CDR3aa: CASSQPTGLSNQPQHF

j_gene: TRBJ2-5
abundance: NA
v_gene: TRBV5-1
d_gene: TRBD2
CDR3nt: TGCGCCAGCAGCAACGGGGAGGGAATGATCAGAGAGACCCAGTACTTC
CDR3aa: CASSNGEGMIRETQYF

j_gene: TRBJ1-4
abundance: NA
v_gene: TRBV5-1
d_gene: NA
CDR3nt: TGCGCCAGCAGCCCGGGACGGCTTAATGAAAAACTGTTTTTT
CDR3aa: CASSPGRLNEKLFF

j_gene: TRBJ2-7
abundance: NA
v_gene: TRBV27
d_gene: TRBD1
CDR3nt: TGTGCCAGCAGTCACTTAGGGACAGGGTTTCACGAGCAGTACTTC
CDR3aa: CASSHLGTGFHEQYF

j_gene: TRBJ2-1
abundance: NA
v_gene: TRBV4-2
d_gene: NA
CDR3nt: TGTGCCAGCAGCCAGGCGGGGTCTACTTGGGACAATGAGCAGTTCTTC
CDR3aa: CASSQAGSTWDNEQFF

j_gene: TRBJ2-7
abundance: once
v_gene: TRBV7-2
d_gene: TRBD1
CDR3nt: TGTGCCAGCAGCTTATTTGCCAGGGGGCCCGAGCAGTACTTC
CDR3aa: CASSLFARGPEQYF

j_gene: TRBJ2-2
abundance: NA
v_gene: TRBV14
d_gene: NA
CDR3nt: TGTGCCAGCTCGAAGGTGCAGGCCGGGGAGCTGTTTTTT
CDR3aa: CASSKVQAGELFF

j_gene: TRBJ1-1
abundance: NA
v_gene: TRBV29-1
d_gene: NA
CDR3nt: TGCAGCGTCCTGATAGAAGCTTTCTTT
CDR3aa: CSVLIEAFF

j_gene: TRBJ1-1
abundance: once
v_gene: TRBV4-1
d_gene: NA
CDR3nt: TGCGCCAGCAGCCAAGGAAGGGGTATGAACACTGAAGCTTTCTTT
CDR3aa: CASSQGRGMNTEAFF

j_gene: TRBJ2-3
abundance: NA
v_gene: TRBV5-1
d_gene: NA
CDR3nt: TGCGCCAGCAGCTTGCTGCCGCGAGGGGATACGCAGTATTTT
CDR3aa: CASSLLPRGDTQYF

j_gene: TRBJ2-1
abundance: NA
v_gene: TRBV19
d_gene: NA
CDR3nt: TGTGCCAGTACCCCCTCCAGGGGCTACAATGAGCAGTTCTTC
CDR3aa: CASTPSRGYNEQFF

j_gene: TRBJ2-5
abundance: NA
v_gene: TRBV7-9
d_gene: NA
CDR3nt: TGTGCCAGCCAACAAACCAAAGGAATCGTGGCAGCCCAAGAGACCCAGTACTTC
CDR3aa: CASQQTKGIVAAQETQYF

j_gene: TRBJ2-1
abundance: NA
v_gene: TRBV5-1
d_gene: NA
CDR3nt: TGCGCCAGCTACCCGGTGGGTCAGAGCTCCTACAATGAGCAGTTCTTC
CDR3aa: CASYPVGQSSYNEQFF

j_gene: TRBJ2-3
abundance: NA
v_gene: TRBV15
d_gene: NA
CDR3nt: TGTGCCACCAGCAGCCGGCGGGACTTCACAGATACGCAGTATTTT
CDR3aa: CATSSRRDFTDTQYF

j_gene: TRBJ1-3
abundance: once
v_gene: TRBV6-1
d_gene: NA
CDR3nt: TGTGCCGTCAAGGTCCCAAGCTCTGGAAACACCATATATTTT
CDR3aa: CAVKVPSSGNTIYF

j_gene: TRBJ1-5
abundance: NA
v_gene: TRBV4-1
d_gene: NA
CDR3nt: TGCGCCAGCAGCCAAGAGGGGGGAAGGGCAACAAATCAGCCCCAGCATTTT
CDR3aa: CASSQEGGRATNQPQHF

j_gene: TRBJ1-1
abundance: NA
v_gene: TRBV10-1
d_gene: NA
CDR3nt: TGCGCCAGCAGTGCCGGGGGCCGCAGGGACACTGAAGCTTTCTTT
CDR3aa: CASSAGGRRDTEAFF

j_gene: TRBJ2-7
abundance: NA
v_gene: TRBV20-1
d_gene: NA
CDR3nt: TGCAGTGCTAGAGACAGGGAAGAGCAGTACTTC
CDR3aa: CSARDREEQYF

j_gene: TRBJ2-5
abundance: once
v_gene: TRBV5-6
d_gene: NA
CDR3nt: TGTGCCAGCTTAGAGACCCAGTACTTC
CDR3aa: CASLETQYF

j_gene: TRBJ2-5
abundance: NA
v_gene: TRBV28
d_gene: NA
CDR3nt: TGTGCCAGCAGTTTGGGGTCCCACTCGCCAAAGGAAGAGACCCAGTACTTC
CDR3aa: CASSLGSHSPKEETQYF

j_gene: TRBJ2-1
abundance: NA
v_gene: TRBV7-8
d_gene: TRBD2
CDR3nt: TGTGCCAGCAGCTTAGAGAGACTAGCGGAGAGCTCCTACAATGAGCAGTTCTTC
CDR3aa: CASSLERLAESSYNEQFF

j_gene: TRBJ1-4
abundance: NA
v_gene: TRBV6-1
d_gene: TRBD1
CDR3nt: TGTGCCAGCAGTGCCCAACCCAGGGGGAGTAATGAAAAACTGTTTTTT
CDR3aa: CASSAQPRGSNEKLFF